The 12 T cell receptor beta chains given below trace back to one sample, sequenced in a study of post-analysis software for immune sequencing data. Regarding the study as a whole: Patients used a few TRBV segments, including TRBV5-6, TRBV5-1 and TRBV20-1, more often than controls.

Their cognate antigens are unknown. Unique molecular identifiers tagged the TCR beta cDNA libraries. TCRdb recomputed calls from the PCR reads with MiXCR, one row per CDR3 protein. Here the sample spans 150,000 to 200,000 distinct CDR3 sequences, 30% being singletons. Sequenced: blood. The receptors originated from a girl aged 10 to 17 with multiple sclerosis.

This clonotype was detected only a few times. The CDR3, as DNA: TGCAGCGCGACGAACAGGGACTTCAGCTATGGCTACACCTTC. This encodes CSATNRDFSYGYTF. The chain joins TRBV29-1 to TRBJ1-2; TRBD1 is a possible D gene (6 bases). The CDR3 length is 14 residues. V was shortened by 7 bases and J by 4 bases, with 19 bases between the two germline ends. Germline-derived CDR1 and CDR2 are SQVTM and ANQGSEA.

CDR3 protein: CASSAYDRGRGELFF. The CDR3 nucleotides are TGTGCCAGCAGCGCTTACGACAGGGGACGAGGGGAGCTGTTTTTT. V usage is TRBV6-1 and J usage is TRBJ2-2, with 8 bases fitting TRBD1. After removal of 6 bases from V and 8 bases from J, the junction contained 11 bases not matched to a gene. This CDR3 is built from 15 residues. Germline-derived CDR1 and CDR2 are MNHNS and SASEGT.

This clonotype was counted at least ten times. This chain connects TRBV29-1 to TRBJ2-1; possibly TRBD2 for D (5 bases). Germline V gives CDR1 SQVTM, CDR2 ANQGSEA. V was cut by 6 bases and J by 6 bases, with 18 bases left in between. The CDR3 covers 14 residues. The CDR3 coding sequence is TGCAGCGTAGAACTAGGGTTGAGGGCCAATGAGCAGTTCTTC. It translates to CSVELGLRANEQFF.

This chain uses TRBV12-5 with TRBJ2-7, with 9 bases that match TRBD2. Germline V gene lookup returns CDR1 LGHNT and CDR2 FRNRAP. V lost 5 bases and J lost 5; bases outside the gene matches: 7. The CDR3 length is 14 residues. The CDR3 protein is CASGPHSGRDEQYF. Here the CDR3 DNA reads TGTGCTAGTGGTCCCCATAGCGGGAGAGACGAGCAGTACTTC.

This clonotype has ten or more counts. The V and J genes are TRBV6-4 and TRBJ2-1; possibly TRBD2 for D (5 bases). V was cut by 5 bases and J by 0 bases, with 8 bases left in between. The length of the CDR3 is 14 residues. From germline, CDR1 is MRHNA and CDR2 SNTAGT. The CDR3, as DNA: TGTGCCAGCAGTCCTAGCTTCTCCTACAATGAGCAGTTCTTC. Its protein is CASSPSFSYNEQFF.

This clonotype was counted between two and nine times. V and J are TRBV5-6 and TRBJ1-1; possibly TRBD1 for D (6 bases). CDR1 SGHDT and CDR2 YYEEEE come from the germline V gene. The V end was cut by 0 bases, the J end by 1 base, with 7 bases between. The CDR3 sequence is 14 residues long. The DNA of the CDR3 is TGTGCCAGCAGCTTGGAGGGGGAGAACACTGAAGCTTTCTTT. Translated, it gives CASSLEGENTEAFF.

J is TRBJ2-2 and V is TRBV10-1, with D perhaps TRBD1 (6 bases). Germline V gene sequence: CDR1 WNHNN, CDR2 SYGVQD (reference sequence). Trimming removed 4 bases at V and 5 bases at J, with 8 bases between. The CDR3 has 13 residues. Here the CDR3 reads CASSATGTGELFF. In DNA, the CDR3 is TGCGCCAGCAGTGCTACAGGGACCGGGGAGCTGTTTTTT.

The table lists this clonotype with many counts. This chain links TRBV5-1 with TRBJ2-1, with D unresolved. Germline CDR1 reads SGHRS; CDR2 reads YFSETQ. V dropped 0 bases and J dropped 4 bases, with 11 bases sitting between them. The length of the CDR3 is 15 residues. CDR3 amino acids: CASSLVVASYNEQFF. The CDR3 DNA reads as TGCGCCAGCAGCTTGGTAGTAGCCTCTTACAATGAGCAGTTCTTC.

With regard to this clonotype: One base away lies a much larger clone, so this may be a sequencing read error. The chain joins TRBV5-1 to TRBJ2-3; D unclear. The CDR3 runs 14 residues. CDR1 is SGHRS and CDR2 is YFSETQ in the germline V gene. The CDR3 reads CANSSPDSTDTQYF. The CDR3 nucleotides are TGCGCCAACAGCTCGCCGGACAGCACAGATACGCAGTATTTT.

This clonotype occurred many times. The chain employs TRBV29-1 and TRBJ2-3; D possibly uses TRBD1 or TRBD2 (6 bases each). Germline CDR1 reads SQVTM; CDR2 reads ANQGSEA. CDR3 size: 13 residues. V lost 4 bases and J lost 3, with 11 bases in between. DNA of the CDR3: TGCAGCGTTGGAGGGGGAGGAACAGATACGCAGTATTTT. Translating it yields CSVGGGGTDTQYF.

The J gene is TRBJ2-7, the V gene TRBV20-1; D unresolved. V lost 0 bases and J lost 1, with 13 bases in between. This CDR3 is 15 amino acids long. Germline V gene lookup returns CDR1 DFQATT and CDR2 SNEGSKA (reference sequence). Written as DNA, the CDR3 is TGCAGTGCTAGAGACAATCCTGGGCGATCCTACGAGCAGTACTTC. It codes for CSARDNPGRSYEQYF.

This clonotype was seen repeatedly, ten times or more. The chain recombines TRBV10-3 with TRBJ2-1, with D maybe TRBD2 (5 bases). From germline, CDR1 is ENHRY and CDR2 SYGVKD. The length of the CDR3 is 13 residues. Between the trimmed V and J ends, which lost 10 bases and 6 bases, there was a span of 16 bases. CDR3 protein: CATKDGRANEQFF. CDR3 DNA: TGTGCCACAAAAGACGGGCGGGCCAATGAGCAGTTCTTC.